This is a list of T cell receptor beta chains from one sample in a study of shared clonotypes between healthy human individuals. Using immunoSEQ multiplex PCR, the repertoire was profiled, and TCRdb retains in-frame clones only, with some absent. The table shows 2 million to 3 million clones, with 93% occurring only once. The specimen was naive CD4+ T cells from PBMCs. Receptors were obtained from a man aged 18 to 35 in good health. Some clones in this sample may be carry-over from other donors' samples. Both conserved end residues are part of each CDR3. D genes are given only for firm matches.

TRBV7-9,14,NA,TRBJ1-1,CASSSQGVRTEAFF
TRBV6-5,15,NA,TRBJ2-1,CASSYLTGTYNEQFF
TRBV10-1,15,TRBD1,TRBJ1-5,CASSEAHRGGQPQHF
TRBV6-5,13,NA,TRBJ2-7,CASRGQNSYEQYF
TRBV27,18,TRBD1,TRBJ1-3,CASSSSGTGSPAGNTIYF
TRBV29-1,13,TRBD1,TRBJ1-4,CSVAGTGPEKLFF
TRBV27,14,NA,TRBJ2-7,CASRPGLLIYEQYF
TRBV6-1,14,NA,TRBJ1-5,CASSERGGNQPQHF
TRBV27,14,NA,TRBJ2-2,CASSPDRPTGELFF
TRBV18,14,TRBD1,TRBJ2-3,CASSPLDRVGTQYF
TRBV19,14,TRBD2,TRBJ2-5,CASRAGGGQETQYF
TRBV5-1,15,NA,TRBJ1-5,CASSLGVGVNQPQHF
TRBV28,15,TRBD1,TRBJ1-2,CASSKLGTGAYGYTF
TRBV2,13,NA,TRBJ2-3,CASSRDHTDTQYF
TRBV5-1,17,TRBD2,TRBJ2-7,CASSLQTGLAGDAEQYF
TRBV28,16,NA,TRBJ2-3,CASNKAGSVSTDTQYF
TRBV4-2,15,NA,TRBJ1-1,CASSHLKEGNTEAFF
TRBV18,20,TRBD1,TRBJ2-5,CASSRNPVGQGAYSYETQYF
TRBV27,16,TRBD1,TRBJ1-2,CASRRQGAELNYGYTF
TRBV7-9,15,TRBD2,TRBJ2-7,CASSFEFSGAPGPYF
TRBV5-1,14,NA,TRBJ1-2,CASSLGSWGEGYTF
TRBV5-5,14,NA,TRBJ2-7,CASSLAAGAGEQYF
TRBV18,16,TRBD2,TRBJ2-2,CASSPASGRRTGELFF
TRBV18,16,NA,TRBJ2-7,CASSPASGTVTYEQYF
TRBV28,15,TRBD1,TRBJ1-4,CASSLLGGRNEKLFF
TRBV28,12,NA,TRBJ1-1,CASRGNPAEAFF
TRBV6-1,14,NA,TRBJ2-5,CASSLGQVQETQYF
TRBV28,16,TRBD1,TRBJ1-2,CASSIPNRGLGLGYTF
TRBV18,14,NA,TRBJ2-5,CASSPPGGLETQYF
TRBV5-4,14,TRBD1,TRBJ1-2,CASSPPGTVYGYTF
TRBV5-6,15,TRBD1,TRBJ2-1,CASTLKGTGGNEQFF
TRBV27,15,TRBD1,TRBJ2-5,CASSTGQVFQETQYF
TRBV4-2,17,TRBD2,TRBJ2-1,CASSQGRSGSSYNEQFF
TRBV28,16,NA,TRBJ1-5,CASSLTPSGAGQPQHF
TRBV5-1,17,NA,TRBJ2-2,CASSLVGVPQNTGELFF
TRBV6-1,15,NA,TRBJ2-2,CASKAAGRDTGELFF
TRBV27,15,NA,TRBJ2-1,CASSTRTLVAVEQFF
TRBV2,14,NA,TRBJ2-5,CASRRGEGQETQYF
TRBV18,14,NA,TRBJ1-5,CASSPLDGNQPQHF
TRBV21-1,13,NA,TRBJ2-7,CASKRLAIYEQYF
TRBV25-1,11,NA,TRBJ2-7,CASSAYYEQYF
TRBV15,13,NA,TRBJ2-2,CATTWDPTGELFF
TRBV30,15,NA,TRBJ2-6,CAHTRGGLGANVLTF
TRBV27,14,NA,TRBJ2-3,CASSLKRGTDTQYF
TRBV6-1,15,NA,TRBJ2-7,CASSERGRTSYEQYF
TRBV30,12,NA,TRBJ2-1,CAWSVQRIEQFF
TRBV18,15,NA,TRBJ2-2,CASSPPGRNTGELFF
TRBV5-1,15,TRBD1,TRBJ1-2,CASSSNRGRGYGYTF
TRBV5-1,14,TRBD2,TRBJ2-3,CASSSAGVGDTQYF
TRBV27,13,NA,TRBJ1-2,CASSLGTGYGYTF
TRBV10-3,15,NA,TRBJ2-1,CATQTQLSSYNEQFF
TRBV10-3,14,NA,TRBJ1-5,CAISDGAGILPQHF
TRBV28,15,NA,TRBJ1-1,CASSLGGDPNTEAFF
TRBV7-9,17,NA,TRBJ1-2,CASSLVSHLAANYGYTF